A selection of T cell receptor beta chains follows, all from one sample in a study of T cell repertoires in cytomegalovirus infection. TCRdb processed the reads anew with MiXCR; each CDR3 protein has one entry. The sample lists hundreds of thousands of distinct CDR3 sequences, 15% to 20% occurring once. Input material: PBMCs. These receptors were collected from a human donor in good health (CMV status not recorded). Some clones in this sample may be carry-over from other donors' samples. The CDR3 runs from the conserved cysteine through the conserved F or W. D genes are given only for firm matches. Expanded clones are given a class, and other clones once, few, many or no size at all.

V,J,size,D,DNA,CDR3
TRBV25-1,TRBJ1-5,.,TRBD1,TGTGCCAGCAGTATAACAGGGGATCAGCCCCAGCATTTT,CASSITGDQPQHF
TRBV19,TRBJ1-6,many,.,TGTGCCAGTAGTATAGATCGACAAAGGATCGGTTCACCCCTCCACTTT,CASSIDRQRIGSPLHF
TRBV6-6,TRBJ2-3,.,.,TGTGCCAGCAGTTTTTGGACGGCAACCGGCTCTAGCACAGATACGCAGTATTTT,CASSFWTATGSSTDTQYF
TRBV12-3/TRBV12-4,TRBJ1-1,.,.,TGTGCCAGCACCCTGGCGGGCCGAACTGAAGCTTTCTTT,CASTLAGRTEAFF
TRBV7-3,TRBJ1-1,.,.,TGTGCCAGCAGCTTAAGGGCAACTAACACTGAAGCTTTCTTT,CASSLRATNTEAFF
TRBV4-1,TRBJ2-2,.,TRBD2,TGCGCCAGCAGCCGAGGTGTAGCGGGGGACACCGGGGAGCTGTTTTTT,CASSRGVAGDTGELFF
TRBV12-3/TRBV12-4,TRBJ1-5,.,.,TGTGCCAGCAGTTTAAACAGGGTTGGCAATCAGCCCCAGCATTTT,CASSLNRVGNQPQHF
TRBV5-1,TRBJ2-3,.,.,TGCGCCAGCAGCTTCGAGATCCAGGCTAGCACAGATACGCAGTATTTT,CASSFEIQASTDTQYF
TRBV20-1,TRBJ2-7,many,TRBD1,TGCAGTGCTAGAGATCTGGCAGGGGGTCGCTACGAGCAGTACTTC,CSARDLAGGRYEQYF
TRBV2,TRBJ2-1,once,.,TGTGCCAGCAGTGAAGCCTTCACCTACAATGAGCAGTTCTTC,CASSEAFTYNEQFF
TRBV20-1,TRBJ1-6,.,.,TGCAGTGCTAGGGTATCCGGGACACAGAGAACACCCCTCCACTTT,CSARVSGTQRTPLHF
TRBV12-3/TRBV12-4,TRBJ1-4,.,.,TGTGCCAGCAGCACCGGTCGGGAAAAACTGTTTTTT,CASSTGREKLFF
TRBV29-1,TRBJ1-2,once,.,TGCAGCGCTACAGCATCCTCTAACTATGGCTACACCTTC,CSATASSNYGYTF
TRBV4-1,TRBJ2-6,.,.,TGCGCCAGCAGCCATCGATTCATGGGCCTCACAGGGACTGGGGCCAACGTCCTGACTTTC,CASSHRFMGLTGTGANVLTF